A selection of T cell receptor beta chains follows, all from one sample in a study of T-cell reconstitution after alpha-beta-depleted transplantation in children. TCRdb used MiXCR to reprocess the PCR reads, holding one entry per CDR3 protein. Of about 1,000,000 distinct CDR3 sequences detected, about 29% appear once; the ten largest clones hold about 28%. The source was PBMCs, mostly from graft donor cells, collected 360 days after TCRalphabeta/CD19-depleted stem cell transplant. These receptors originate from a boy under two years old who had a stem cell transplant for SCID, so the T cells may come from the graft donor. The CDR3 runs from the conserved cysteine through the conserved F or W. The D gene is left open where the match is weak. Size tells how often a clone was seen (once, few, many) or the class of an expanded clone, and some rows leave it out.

TGCAGCGTTGTGGCAGACGATGGAGACGCCATATATTTT | CSVVADDGDAIYF | - | TRBJ1-3 | few | TRBV29-1
TGTGCCAGCAGTGAAGGGCGCTTGGCGGGGGGGCTCGGCTACGAGCAGTACTTC | CASSEGRLAGGLGYEQYF | TRBD2 | TRBJ2-7 | few | TRBV2
TGTGCCAGCAGCTTAGATTCGGGACTAGTCTATCCCGGGGAGCTGTTTTTT | CASSLDSGLVYPGELFF | TRBD2 | TRBJ2-2 | - | TRBV11-2
TGTGCCAGCAGTTTCTGGGACAAGACCTACGAGCAGTACTTC | CASSFWDKTYEQYF | - | TRBJ2-7 | - | TRBV12-3/TRBV12-4
TGTGCCAGCTCATCCATCGCCACAGGGAGCACAGATACGCAGTATTTT | CASSSIATGSTDTQYF | - | TRBJ2-3 | once | TRBV18
TGTGCCAGCAGTTCCCGCCGGGACAGGGTCGGCGGCTACACCTTC | CASSSRRDRVGGYTF | TRBD1 | TRBJ1-2 | - | TRBV28
TGTGCCAGCACCGGGGACATCCTGAACACTGAAGCTTTCTTT | CASTGDILNTEAFF | - | TRBJ1-1 | few | TRBV12-3/TRBV12-4
TGTGCCAGCAGCTCGAGTGACAGGGGGAGAATTGGAAACACCATATATTTT | CASSSSDRGRIGNTIYF | TRBD1 | TRBJ1-3 | - | TRBV11-2
TGTGCCACCCATTCAGGGATCTATGGCTACACCTTC | CATHSGIYGYTF | - | TRBJ1-2 | few | TRBV6-5
TGTGCCAGCAGCTCCCCTCCCAAGGGGTATGGCTACACCTTC | CASSSPPKGYGYTF | - | TRBJ1-2 | few | TRBV11-2
TGTGCCAGCAGTGAACAGGTCAGCTCCTACAATGAGCAGTTCTTC | CASSEQVSSYNEQFF | - | TRBJ2-1 | - | TRBV28
TGCTGTGCTACCCCTTATGCACTTACAGGGGCCTACACTGAAGCTTTCTTT | CCATPYALTGAYTEAFF | TRBD1 | TRBJ1-1 | - | TRBV20-1
TGTGCTAGTGGTCAGGTAGCGATCGCCTACGAGCAGTACTTC | CASGQVAIAYEQYF | - | TRBJ2-7 | - | TRBV12-5
TGTGCCAGCAGTGTGAGACAGGGACAGGTCTATGGCTACACCTTC | CASSVRQGQVYGYTF | TRBD1 | TRBJ1-2 | - | TRBV12-3/TRBV12-4
TGCAGTGCTAGGCGGAACAGAAATTCACCCCTCCACTTT | CSARRNRNSPLHF | - | TRBJ1-6 | - | TRBV20-1
TGTGCCAGCAGTTATTATGGCAGGGGTGGAGGCTACACCTTC | CASSYYGRGGGYTF | - | TRBJ1-2 | - | TRBV6-5
TGCGCCAGCAGCCAAGATGCCGGATCAACTAATGAAAAACTGTTTTTT | CASSQDAGSTNEKLFF | - | TRBJ1-4 | - | TRBV4-3
TGTGCCAGCAGTTTGTACACGCCTAACTATGGCTACACCTTC | CASSLYTPNYGYTF | - | TRBJ1-2 | - | TRBV28